These 20 T cell receptor beta chains came from one sample sequenced in a study of CD4 T cells in relation to SARS-CoV-2 and coronaviruses. Libraries were prepared by immunoSEQ multiplex PCR; TCRdb keeps only in-frame clonotypes and omits some of them. Here the sample spans about 56,000 clones, around 90% being singletons. Specimen: naive CD4+ T cells from PBMCs. Subset: naive CD4+ T cells isolated by negative enrichment. All receptors derive from an adult with COVID-19.

The J gene is TRBJ1-1, the V gene TRBV5-6; possibly TRBD1 for D (6 bases). This CDR3 comprises 13 residues. CDR1 is SGHDT and CDR2 is YYEEEE in the germline V gene. Trimming cost V 2 bases and J 4 bases, with 9 bases left between them. The CDR3 nucleotides read TGTGCCAGCAGCTTAAGGGGGAGCACTGAAGCTTTCTTT. Amino acids: CASSLRGSTEAFF.

The rearrangement uses TRBV7-9 and TRBJ1-1; D ambiguous. This CDR3 region has 16 residues. Trimming took off 5 bases at V and 0 bases at J, with 16 bases between the two ends. Germline V CDR1 and CDR2: SEHNR, FQNEAQ (reference sequence). The CDR3 protein is CASSGKWQLLNTEAFF. The CDR3 region has the DNA TGTGCCAGCAGCGGTAAATGGCAACTCTTGAACACTGAAGCTTTCTTT.

The chain is built from TRBV11-2 and TRBJ2-7; D remains unclear. This CDR3 comprises 12 residues. Germline V gene data show CDR1 as SGHAT and CDR2 as FQNNGV. V dropped 3 bases and J dropped 5 bases, with 8 bases sitting between them. The CDR3 sequence is CASSFSIDEQYF. The DNA for the CDR3 is TGTGCCAGCAGCTTCTCGATCGACGAGCAGTACTTC.

V usage is TRBV15 and J usage is TRBJ1-4, with D unresolved. The V gene's germline CDR1 is LNHNV and CDR2 YYDKDF (reference sequence). This CDR3 spans 15 amino acids. Between the trimmed V and J ends, which lost 0 bases and 0 bases, there was a span of 5 bases. In nucleotides, the CDR3 is TGTGCCACCAGCAGAGACGGCTCAACTAATGAAAAACTGTTTTTT. It is translated as CATSRDGSTNEKLFF.

The chain employs TRBV2 and TRBJ2-5; D is possibly TRBD1 (6 bases). The germline V and J ends were trimmed by 3 bases and 5 bases, with 13 bases remaining between them. CDR1 SNHLY and CDR2 FYNNEI come from the germline V gene. The CDR3 length is 14 residues. CDR3 sequence reads: CASSEGAKVETQYF. The CDR3 DNA follows: TGTGCCAGCAGTGAGGGGGCTAAGGTGGAGACCCAGTACTTC.

This clone was observed once. The gene calls are TRBV19 and TRBJ1-5, with TRBD1 matching over 9 bases. V lost 4 bases and J lost 0; bases outside the gene matches: 7. The germline V gene encodes CDR1 LNHDA and CDR2 SQIVND (reference sequence). This CDR3 spans 17 amino acids. The CDR3 protein is CASSRLRGQGSNQPQHF. Written as DNA, the CDR3 is TGTGCCAGTAGTAGATTACGGGGACAGGGTAGCAATCAGCCCCAGCATTTT.

V gene TRBV6-2 or TRBV6-3 combines with J gene TRBJ1-5, with D possibly matching TRBD1 (6 bases). The V end was cut by 5 bases, the J end by 3 bases, with 11 bases between. Germline V gene lookup returns CDR1 MNHEY and CDR2 SVGEGT. This CDR3 spans 14 amino acids. The CDR3 region is CASSRTAYNQPQHF. As DNA, the CDR3 is TGTGCCAGCAGTCGGACAGCCTACAATCAGCCCCAGCATTTT.

V is TRBV24-1 and J is TRBJ2-1; 14 nucleotides agree with TRBD2. Losses at the gene ends were 4 bases for V and 7 bases for J; bases not matched to a gene: 5. Germline lookup yields CDR1 KGHDR and CDR2 SFDVKD. The CDR3 is 16 residues long. The CDR3 DNA reads as TGTGCCACCAGTGACCGACTAGCGGGAGGGTCGAATGAGCAGTTCTTC. It translates to CATSDRLAGGSNEQFF.

The J gene is TRBJ2-7, the V gene TRBV5-5; D remains ambiguous. With 7 bases removed from V and 2 bases from J, the gap between germline ends came to 7 bases. The CDR3 contains 11 residues. Germline lookup yields CDR1 SGHKS and CDR2 YYEKEE (reference sequence). The DNA for the CDR3 is TGTGCCAGCCCCCCAACCTACGAGCAGTACTTC. Protein: CASPPTYEQYF.

This chain's CDR3 is CASSREMGSYEQYF. The CDR3 nucleotides are TGTGCCAGCTCCCGCGAGATGGGGTCCTACGAGCAGTACTTC. The chain links TRBV18 to TRBJ2-7; no clear D gene. Germline CDR1 is KGHSH and CDR2 is LQKENI. V gave up 6 bases and J gave up 1 base, with 13 bases separating them. This CDR3 is built from 14 residues.

The J gene is TRBJ2-7, the V gene TRBV2; D gene ambiguous. The CDR3 has 11 residues. V lost 3 bases to trimming and J lost 4 bases, with 4 bases between them. Germline V gives CDR1 SNHLY, CDR2 FYNNEI. The CDR3 DNA sequence: TGTGCCAGCAGTGATAGGTACGAGCAGTACTTC. Protein product: CASSDRYEQYF.

The V and J genes are TRBV5-1 and TRBJ2-2; D is possibly TRBD1 (5 bases). Germline lookup yields CDR1 SGHRS and CDR2 YFSETQ. The V end lost 6 bases, the J end lost 1 base, and 10 bases lay between the germline ends. There are 14 residues in the CDR3. The CDR3 nucleotides read TGCGCCAGCACCTTCACAGGGAACACCGGGGAGCTGTTTTTT. It translates to CASTFTGNTGELFF. Full variable domain (remainder filled in from reference TRBV5-1 and TRBJ2-2): KAGVTQTPRYLIKTRGQQVTLSCSPISGHRSVSWYQQTPGQGLQFLFEYFSETQRNKGNFPGRFSGRQFSNSRSEMNVSTLELGDSALYLCASTFTGNTGELFFGEGSRLTVL.

The chain carries TRBV7-2 and TRBJ2-3; perhaps TRBD2 as D (5 bases). The CDR3 has 14 amino acids. The germline V and J ends were trimmed by 5 bases and 6 bases, with 15 bases remaining between them. Germline V gene sequence: CDR1 SGHTA, CDR2 FQGNSA. The CDR3, as DNA: TGTGCCAGCAGCCCTCCTGGTAGCGTGGATACGCAGTATTTT. This sequence encodes CASSPPGSVDTQYF.

V gene TRBV28 combines with J gene TRBJ2-7; 13 bases are a match to TRBD2. Germline V gene sequence: CDR1 MDHEN, CDR2 SYDVKM. CDR3 length equals 14 residues. V gave up 5 bases and J gave up 5 bases; unmatched junction bases: 3. The CDR3 nucleotides are TGTGCCAGCAGTCCTGGACTAGCGGGAGACGAGCAGTACTTC. As protein: CASSPGLAGDEQYF.

The chain combines TRBV7-9 with TRBJ1-1; D is uncertain. Germline V CDR1 and CDR2: SEHNR, FQNEAQ (reference sequence). This CDR3 has 16 residues. The V end lost 4 bases, the J end lost 0 bases, and 15 bases lay between the germline ends. The CDR3 nucleotides read TGTGCCAGCAGCTCGACCAGTGGGATCATGAACACTGAAGCTTTCTTT. Amino acid sequence: CASSSTSGIMNTEAFF.

The V gene is TRBV29-1, the J gene TRBJ2-5, with D perhaps matching TRBD1 (6 bases). Trimming left V 2 bases short and J 7 bases short, with 14 bases between. The CDR3 covers 13 residues. Germline V gives CDR1 SQVTM, CDR2 ANQGSEA. The CDR3 reads CSVELAGEGTQYF. The CDR3 DNA is TGCAGCGTTGAATTGGCAGGGGAAGGGACCCAGTACTTC.

The chain recombines TRBV2 with TRBJ1-6; 9 bases line up with TRBD1. The CDR3 has 14 amino acids. Looked up from germline, CDR1 is SNHLY and CDR2 is FYNNEI. With V trimmed by 6 bases and J by 9 bases, 6 bases remained unmatched. The CDR3, as DNA: TGTGCCAGCAGATCGACAGGGGGAACTTCACCCCTCCACTTT. Translation: CASRSTGGTSPLHF.

The genes are TRBV3-1 (or the pseudogene TRBV3-2) and TRBJ2-4, with 8 bases lining up with TRBD1. The CDR3 spans 16 residues. V was clipped by 3 bases and J by 1 base; unmatched bases: 5. Germline CDR1 and CDR2: LGHDT and YNNKEL (reference sequence). In nucleotides, the CDR3 is TGTGCCAGCAGCCAGGTGCAGGGGGCGGCCAAAAACATTCAGTACTTC. Its protein product is CASSQVQGAAKNIQYF.

This clone was counted only a few times. CDR3 nucleotides: TGTGCCTGGAGTGACCCTAATTCACCCCTCCACTTT. Protein product: CAWSDPNSPLHF. The V and J genes are TRBV30 and TRBJ1-6; D gene uncertain. Germline-derived CDR1 and CDR2 are GTSNPN and SVGIG (reference sequence). V was cut by 1 base and J by 6 bases, with 4 bases left in between. The CDR3 is 12 amino acids.

The CDR3 DNA follows: TGCGCCAGCTGCCCCGACGGTACAACTAATGAAAAACTGTTTTTT. Encoded protein: CASCPDGTTNEKLFF. V is TRBV5-1 and J is TRBJ1-4, with D unresolved. Trimming removed 7 bases from V and 0 bases from J, with 13 bases in between. The CDR3 covers 15 residues. Per the germline V gene, CDR1 is SGHRS and CDR2 is YFSETQ.